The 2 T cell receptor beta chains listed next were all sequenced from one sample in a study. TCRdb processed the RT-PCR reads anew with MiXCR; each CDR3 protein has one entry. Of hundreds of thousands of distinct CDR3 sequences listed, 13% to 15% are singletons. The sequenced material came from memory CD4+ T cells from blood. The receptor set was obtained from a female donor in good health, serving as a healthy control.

DNA for the CDR3: TGTGCCAGCAGCGCCAACCTATATCAGCCCCAGCATTTT. This gives the protein CASSANLYQPQHF. The chain uses TRBV9 and TRBJ1-5; D remains unclear. CDR3 length: 13 amino acids. Germline V gives CDR1 SGDLS, CDR2 YYNGEE. The V and J ends lost 3 bases and 5 bases respectively, with 9 bases between them.

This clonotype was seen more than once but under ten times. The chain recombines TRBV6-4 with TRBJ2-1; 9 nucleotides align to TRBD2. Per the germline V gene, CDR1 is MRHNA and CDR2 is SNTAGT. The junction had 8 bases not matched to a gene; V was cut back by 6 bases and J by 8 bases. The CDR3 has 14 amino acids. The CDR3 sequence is CASRPQSGGYEQFF. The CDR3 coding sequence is TGTGCCAGCAGACCCCAAAGCGGGGGGTATGAGCAGTTCTTC.